The 25 T cell receptor beta chains below come from one sample, sequenced in a study of T-cell memory formation after mild COVID-19. TCRdb re-called the 5' RACE reads with MiXCR, one entry per CDR3 protein. The repertoire has about 260,000 distinct CDR3 sequences, over 7% of them found once; the top ten carry about 20%. Source material: PBMCs or a T cell subset sorted from them (not recorded which). These receptors originate from a man aged 18 to 30 who had mild COVID-19 (a few samples of this study predate the infection). Cell type and time point are not known.

This clonotype was seen a handful of times. This CDR3 reads CASSSPGQGPYEQYF. The CDR3 DNA sequence: TGTGCCAGCAGCTCACCGGGACAGGGTCCCTACGAGCAGTACTTC. The genes are TRBV7-2 and TRBJ2-7; 9 bases are a match to TRBD1. Germline-derived CDR1 and CDR2 are SGHTA and FQGNSA. CDR3 size: 15 residues. V lost 4 bases and J lost 2; bases outside the gene matches: 6.

The rearrangement uses TRBV4-1 and TRBJ1-2; D is unclear. CDR3 length: 18 amino acids. Trimming took off 0 bases at V and 7 bases at J, with 24 bases between the two ends. Looked up from germline, CDR1 is MGHRA and CDR2 is YSYEKL. The CDR3 sequence is CASSQEPMPGNTLSGYTF. CDR3 bases: TGCGCCAGCAGCCAAGAGCCTATGCCGGGGAACACCCTATCTGGCTACACCTTC.

The table lists this clonotype with many counts. The V call is TRBV12-3 or TRBV12-4, the J call TRBJ2-7; 8 bases are shared with TRBD2. V lost 5 bases, J lost 0 bases, and 3 bases stayed unmatched. This CDR3 has 14 amino acids. The DNA for the CDR3 is TGTGCCAGCAGTCCGGGGGGGAGCTCCTACGAGCAGTACTTC. Amino acid sequence: CASSPGGSSYEQYF.

The rearrangement uses TRBV6-5 and TRBJ1-2; no reliable D call. This CDR3 is built from 14 residues. Germline CDR1 reads MNHEY; CDR2 reads SVGAGI. V was cut by 0 bases and J by 7 bases, with 12 bases left in between. CDR3 protein: CASSYSAELSGYTF. The CDR3 region has the DNA TGTGCCAGCAGTTACTCGGCGGAGTTATCTGGCTACACCTTC.

The chain is built from TRBV5-8 and TRBJ2-7; 10 bases line up with TRBD1. In germline, CDR1 is SGHTS, CDR2 YDEGEE. Losses at the gene ends were 4 bases for V and 1 base for J; bases not matched to a gene: 14. The CDR3 has 18 residues. CDR3 loop: CASSTVIVRDRGSYEQYV. The CDR3 nucleotides read TGTGCCAGCAGCACCGTTATCGTCCGGGACAGGGGATCCTACGAGCAGTACGTC.

This rearrangement joins TRBV5-1 to TRBJ1-3, with 8 bases lining up with TRBD1. This CDR3 contains 16 residues. Germline CDR1 is SGHRS and CDR2 is YFSETQ. V shed 0 bases, J shed 2 bases, and the junction held 4 bases outside the gene matches. The CDR3 DNA reads TGCGCCAGCAGCTTGGGACAGGGGCGCCCTGGAAACACCATATATTTT. Its protein is CASSLGQGRPGNTIYF.

This clonotype was seen repeatedly, ten times or more. V is TRBV12-5 and J is TRBJ1-1, with 7 positions matching TRBD1. This CDR3 spans 14 amino acids. J was trimmed by 1 base and V by 7 bases; bases with no gene match: 6. Germline loops: CDR1 LGHNT, CDR2 FRNRAP. The CDR3 region has the DNA TGTGCTAGTGCCGGGACAGTGGAGAACACTGAAGCTTTCTTT. Its protein product is CASAGTVENTEAFF.

The rearrangement uses TRBV6-5 and TRBJ1-1; D is possibly TRBD1 (5 bases). CDR1 is MNHEY, CDR2 SVGAGI, per germline. The CDR3 length is 15 residues. Trimming took 2 bases from V and 7 from J, leaving 17 bases between them. Written as DNA, the CDR3 is TGTGCCAGCAGTTACACGCGCAGAGGGGCGGGTGAAGCTTTCTTT. Translating gives CASSYTRRGAGEAFF.

The table lists this clonotype with a few counts. V and J are TRBV6-1 and TRBJ2-1, with 14 bases aligning to TRBD2. The CDR3 runs 18 residues. CDR1 is MNHNS, CDR2 SASEGT, per germline. V lost 6 bases to trimming and J lost 2 bases; unmatched junction nucleotides: 9. CDR3 coding DNA: TGTGCCAGCAGGGGACTAGCGGGGGCCTCTCAGACCTACAATGAGCAGTTCTTC. Protein: CASRGLAGASQTYNEQFF.

The rearrangement links TRBV4-2 to TRBJ2-3; perhaps TRBD2 as D (6 bases). Trimming removed 4 bases at V and 3 bases at J, with 17 bases between. Germline loops: CDR1 LGHNA, CDR2 YNFKEQ. This CDR3 is 16 amino acids long. CDR3 region: CASSPPRGRVTDTQYF. The CDR3 DNA follows: TGTGCCAGCAGCCCTCCACGGGGGAGAGTAACAGATACGCAGTATTTT.

This clonotype was seen ten or more times. The chain has TRBV7-2 and TRBJ1-1; D unresolved. Between the trimmed V and J ends, which lost 2 bases and 1 base, there was a span of 8 bases. The CDR3 covers 14 residues. Germline V gives CDR1 SGHTA, CDR2 FQGNSA. The CDR3 DNA is TGTGCCAGCAGCTTAATAAGTAGGAACACTGAAGCTTTCTTT. This sequence encodes CASSLISRNTEAFF.

The chain carries TRBV7-6 and TRBJ2-7; D gene uncertain. CDR3 length equals 13 residues. Trimming left V 3 bases short and J 2 bases short, with 8 bases between. Germline-derived CDR1 and CDR2 are SGHVS and FNYEAQ. CDR3 bases: TGTGCCAGCAGCTTGGAAGTTACCTACGAGCAGTACTTC. Protein: CASSLEVTYEQYF.

This clonotype occurred a few times. CDR3 in amino acids: CASSSPGQGARGYTF. The CDR3 region has the DNA TGTGCCAGCAGTTCTCCGGGACAGGGGGCGAGGGGCTACACCTTC. The rearrangement links TRBV27 to TRBJ1-2; 12 bases are shared with TRBD1. The junction had 8 bases not matched to a gene; V was cut back by 4 bases and J by 8 bases. The length of the CDR3 is 15 residues. Germline V gives CDR1 MNHEY, CDR2 SMNVEV (reference sequence).

This clonotype was observed a handful of times. Written as DNA, the CDR3 is TGTGCCAGCAGCTTACGCCGGACAGGGAATAATTCACCCCTCCACTTT. This sequence encodes CASSLRRTGNNSPLHF. J is TRBJ1-6 and V is TRBV7-9; TRBD1 matches 8 bases. The germline CDR1 and CDR2 sequences are SEHNR and FQNEAQ (reference sequence). CDR3 length: 16 amino acids. With V trimmed by 2 bases and J by 5 bases, 5 bases remained unmatched.

In DNA form, the CDR3 reads TGTGCCAGTAAGACAGGGAACACTGAAGCTTTCTTT. It encodes CASKTGNTEAFF. The chain carries TRBV19 and TRBJ1-1, with D possibly matching TRBD1 (6 bases). The length of the CDR3 is 12 residues. Germline assignment: CDR1 LNHDA and CDR2 SQIVND (reference sequence). V was shortened by 7 bases and J by 1 base, with 7 bases between the two germline ends.

This rearrangement joins TRBV29-1 to TRBJ2-3; TRBD2 might be the D (5 bases). The V gene lost 1 base and the J gene lost 3 bases, with 14 bases spanning the gap. This CDR3 contains 15 residues. Germline loops: CDR1 SQVTM, CDR2 ANQGSEA. The CDR3 protein is CSVEVLREPTDTQYF. The CDR3 DNA reads as TGCAGCGTTGAAGTGTTACGGGAACCGACAGATACGCAGTATTTT.

This clonotype was observed a handful of times. This chain joins TRBV5-1 and TRBJ1-2; D gene ambiguous. Germline V gives CDR1 SGHRS, CDR2 YFSETQ. CDR3 length: 13 amino acids. V lost 0 bases, J lost 6 bases, and 9 bases lay in between. CDR3 sequence reads: CASSLDGIDGYTF. CDR3 in DNA: TGCGCCAGCAGCTTGGACGGGATCGATGGCTACACCTTC.

The chain carries TRBV4-3 and TRBJ2-1, with D perhaps TRBD2 (6 bases). Germline CDR1 reads LGHNA; CDR2 reads YSLEER. This CDR3 has 17 residues. The ends were cut back, 0 bases at V and 3 bases at J, with 15 bases in the middle. The CDR3 is CASSQDGDLRGYNEQFF. The CDR3, as DNA: TGCGCCAGCAGCCAAGATGGGGACTTGAGGGGCTACAATGAGCAGTTCTTC.

This rearrangement joins TRBV15 to TRBJ1-5; no clear D. The CDR3 sequence is 13 residues long. The germline V gene has CDR1 LNHNV and CDR2 YYDKDF (reference sequence). Trimming removed 3 bases at V and 0 bases at J, with 3 bases between. The CDR3 DNA follows: TGTGCCACCAGCAGGAATAGCAATCAGCCCCAGCATTTT. This gives the protein CATSRNSNQPQHF.

This chain joins TRBV7-2 and TRBJ2-3; D may be TRBD2 (5 bases). V was cut by 5 bases and J by 5 bases, with 14 bases left in between. Germline CDR1 SGHTA, CDR2 FQGNSA. The CDR3 totals 14 residues. The CDR3 is CASSLGNEGDTQYF. DNA of the CDR3: TGTGCCAGCAGCCTCGGAAACGAGGGAGATACGCAGTATTTT. The entire variable domain, with the rest obtained from reference TRBV7-2 and TRBJ2-3, is as follows: GAGVSQSPSNKVTEKGKDVELRCDPISGHTALYWYRQSLGQGLEFLIYFQGNSAPDKSGLPSDRFSAERTGGSVSTLTIQRTQQEDSAVYLCASSLGNEGDTQYFGPGTRLTVL.

In its sample, this clonotype was seen a few times. The chain employs TRBV7-2 and TRBJ2-3; 10 bases line up with TRBD1. Germline V gene sequence: CDR1 SGHTA, CDR2 FQGNSA. CDR3 length equals 16 residues. V lost 5 bases and J lost 14; bases outside the gene matches: 19. In DNA, the CDR3 is TGTGCCAGCAGCCCCGCTGGACCGGGACAGGGGTCGTTAGGGTATTTT. Its protein product is CASSPAGPGQGSLGYF.

V is TRBV4-3 and J is TRBJ2-6, with D possibly matching TRBD2 (5 bases). Germline-derived CDR1 and CDR2 are LGHNA and YSLEER. CDR3 length: 17 residues. Trimming cost V 1 base and J 2 bases, with 12 bases left between them. Here the CDR3 DNA reads TGCGCCAGCAGCCAAGCTCTGGGAGTGGCTGGGGCCAACGTCCTGACTTTC. Translated, it gives CASSQALGVAGANVLTF.

The rearrangement uses TRBV10-1 and TRBJ2-3; the match to TRBD1 covers 7 bases. Germline V gives CDR1 WNHNN, CDR2 SYGVQD (reference sequence). The CDR3 contains 15 residues. The junction had 6 bases not matched to a gene; V was cut back by 6 bases and J by 0 bases. CDR3 region: CASSRGTASTDTQYF. Written as DNA, the CDR3 is TGCGCCAGCAGCCGAGGGACAGCTAGCACAGATACGCAGTATTTT.

This clonotype was counted at least ten times. V and J are TRBV20-1 and TRBJ2-7; 11 bases align to TRBD2. V shed 1 base and J 2 bases; nucleotides not matched to a gene: 7. The CDR3 extends over 16 amino acids. The germline gives CDR1 DFQATT, CDR2 SNEGSKA (reference sequence). This CDR3 is CSARGQGLAVAYEQYV. Written as DNA, the CDR3 is TGCAGTGCTAGAGGACAGGGACTAGCGGTGGCCTACGAGCAGTACGTC.

The table lists this clonotype with many counts. V is TRBV12-3 or TRBV12-4 and J is TRBJ2-1; 11 nucleotides agree with TRBD2. The CDR3 contains 15 residues. After removal of 2 bases from V and 6 bases from J, the junction contained 3 bases not matched to a gene. CDR3 coding DNA: TGTGCCAGCAGTTTAATAGCGGGGGGGCGCAATGAGCAGTTCTTC. Encoded protein: CASSLIAGGRNEQFF.